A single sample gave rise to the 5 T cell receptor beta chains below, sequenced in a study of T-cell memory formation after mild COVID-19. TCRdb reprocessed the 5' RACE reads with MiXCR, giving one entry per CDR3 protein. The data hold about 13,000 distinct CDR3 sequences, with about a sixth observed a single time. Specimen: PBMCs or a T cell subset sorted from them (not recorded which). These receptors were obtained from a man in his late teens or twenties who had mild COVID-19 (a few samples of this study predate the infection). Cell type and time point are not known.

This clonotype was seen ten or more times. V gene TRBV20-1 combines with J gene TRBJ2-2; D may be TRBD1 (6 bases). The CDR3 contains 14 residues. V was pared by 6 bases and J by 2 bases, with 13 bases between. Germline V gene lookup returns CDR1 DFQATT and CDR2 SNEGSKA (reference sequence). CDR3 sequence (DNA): TGCAGTGCCGCCGGGACAACTAACACCGGGGAGCTGTTTTTT. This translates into CSAAGTTNTGELFF.

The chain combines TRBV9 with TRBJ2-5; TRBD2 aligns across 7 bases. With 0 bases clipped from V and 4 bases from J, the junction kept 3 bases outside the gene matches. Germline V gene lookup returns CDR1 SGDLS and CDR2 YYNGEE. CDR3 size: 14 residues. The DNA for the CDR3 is TGTGCCAGCAGCGTAGCGGGAGGTGGAGAGACCCAGTACTTC. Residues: CASSVAGGGETQYF. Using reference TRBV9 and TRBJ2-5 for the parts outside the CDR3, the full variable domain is DSGVTQTPKHLITATGQRVTLRCSPRSGDLSVYWYQQSLDQGLQFLIQYYNGEERAKGNILERFSAQQFPDLHSELNLSSLELGDSALYFCASSVAGGGETQYFGPGTRLLVL.

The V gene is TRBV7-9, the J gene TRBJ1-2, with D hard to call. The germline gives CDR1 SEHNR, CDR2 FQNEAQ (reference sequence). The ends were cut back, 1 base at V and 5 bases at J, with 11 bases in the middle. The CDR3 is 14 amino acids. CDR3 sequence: CASSLGAGLYGYTF. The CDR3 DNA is TGTGCCAGCAGCTTAGGGGCGGGGTTATATGGCTACACCTTC.

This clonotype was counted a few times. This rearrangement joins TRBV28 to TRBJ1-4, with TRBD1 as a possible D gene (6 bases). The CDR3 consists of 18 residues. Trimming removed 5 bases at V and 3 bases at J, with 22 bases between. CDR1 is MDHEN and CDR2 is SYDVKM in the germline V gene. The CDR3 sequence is CASSRRGAPTQANEKLFF. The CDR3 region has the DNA TGTGCCAGCAGTCGCCGGGGGGCCCCGACCCAGGCTAATGAAAAACTGTTTTTT. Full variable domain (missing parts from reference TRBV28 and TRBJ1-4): DVKVTQSSRYLVKRTGEKVFLECVQDMDHENMFWYRQDPGLGLRLIYFSYDVKMKEKGDIPEGYSVSREKKERFSLILESASTNQTSMYLCASSRRGAPTQANEKLFFGSGTQLSVL.

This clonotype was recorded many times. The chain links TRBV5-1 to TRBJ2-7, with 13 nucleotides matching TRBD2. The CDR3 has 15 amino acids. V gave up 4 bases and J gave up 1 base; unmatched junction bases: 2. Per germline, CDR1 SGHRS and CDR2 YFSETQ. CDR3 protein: CASSEGLAGSYEQYV. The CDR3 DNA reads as TGCGCCAGCAGCGAGGGACTAGCGGGGTCCTACGAGCAGTACGTC.